Listed below are T cell receptor beta chains from one sample, sequenced in a study of cytomegalovirus exposure and HLA in healthy donors. TCRdb's table, derived via immunoSEQ multiplex PCR, lists solely in-frame clones and lacks some. The sample includes 60,000 or so clones, about 92% of them seen just once. Source material: PBMCs. These receptors came from a woman under 30 in good health and CMV-seronegative. The CDR3 runs from the conserved cysteine through the conserved F or W. Each record gives: J gene, clone size, D gene, V gene, CDR3 protein, CDR3 DNA. D genes are given only for firm matches. Size is stated for part of the rows, as once, few or many counts, or as a class when the clone is expanded.

j_call: TRBJ2-7; clone_size: NA; d_call: TRBD2; v_call: TRBV7-9; cdr3_aa: CASSSTLAGGAYEQYF; cdr3_nt: TGTGCCAGCAGCTCCACCCTAGCGGGGGGAGCCTACGAGCAGTACTTC
j_call: TRBJ1-5; clone_size: NA; d_call: TRBD1; v_call: TRBV4-2; cdr3_aa: CASSQVTGPRWPQHF; cdr3_nt: TGTGCCAGCAGCCAAGTGACAGGGCCCCGTTGGCCCCAGCATTTT
j_call: TRBJ2-3; clone_size: NA; d_call: NA; v_call: TRBV28; cdr3_aa: CASSSTDTQYF; cdr3_nt: TGTGCCAGCTCAAGCACAGATACGCAGTATTTT
j_call: TRBJ1-5; clone_size: once; d_call: NA; v_call: TRBV7-6; cdr3_aa: CASSFLNQPQHF; cdr3_nt: TGTGCCAGCAGCTTTCTAAATCAGCCCCAGCATTTT
j_call: TRBJ2-7; clone_size: NA; d_call: TRBD1; v_call: TRBV7-9; cdr3_aa: CASSLGGTDRIRWYF; cdr3_nt: TGTGCCAGCAGCTTAGGTGGGACAGACCGCATCCGGTGGTACTTC
j_call: TRBJ1-4; clone_size: NA; d_call: TRBD1; v_call: TRBV5-4; cdr3_aa: CASSGGQATNEKLFF; cdr3_nt: TGTGCCAGCAGCGGAGGACAGGCGACTAATGAAAAACTGTTTTTT
j_call: TRBJ1-5; clone_size: NA; d_call: NA; v_call: TRBV19; cdr3_aa: CASALRGHQPQHF; cdr3_nt: TGTGCCAGCGCCTTACGGGGTCATCAGCCCCAGCATTTT
j_call: TRBJ2-2; clone_size: NA; d_call: NA; v_call: TRBV30; cdr3_aa: CAWSWSGGELFF; cdr3_nt: TGTGCCTGGAGTTGGTCGGGGGGGGAGCTGTTTTTT
j_call: TRBJ2-7; clone_size: NA; d_call: TRBD1; v_call: TRBV18; cdr3_aa: CASSPRQGDPYEQYF; cdr3_nt: TGTGCCAGCTCCCCTAGACAGGGGGATCCCTACGAGCAGTACTTC
j_call: TRBJ1-1; clone_size: NA; d_call: NA; v_call: TRBV15; cdr3_aa: CATSRSPSGLNTEAFF; cdr3_nt: TGTGCCACCAGCAGATCCCCCTCTGGGCTGAACACTGAAGCTTTCTTT
j_call: TRBJ2-1; clone_size: NA; d_call: TRBD2; v_call: TRBV4-2; cdr3_aa: CASSQDGTSGYNEQFF; cdr3_nt: TGTGCCAGCAGCCAAGATGGGACTAGCGGCTACAATGAGCAGTTCTTC
j_call: TRBJ1-2; clone_size: NA; d_call: TRBD1; v_call: TRBV5-6; cdr3_aa: CASSATGTGGSVAYGYTF; cdr3_nt: TGTGCCAGCAGCGCGACCGGGACAGGGGGCTCAGTCGCCTATGGCTACACCTTC
j_call: TRBJ2-3; clone_size: once; d_call: NA; v_call: TRBV2; cdr3_aa: CASSEGGTRGPTDTQYF; cdr3_nt: TGTGCCAGCAGTGAAGGAGGGACTAGGGGGCCCACAGATACGCAGTATTTT
j_call: TRBJ1-1; clone_size: NA; d_call: NA; v_call: TRBV29-1; cdr3_aa: CSATTGNTEAFF; cdr3_nt: TGCAGCGCGACGACAGGGAACACTGAAGCTTTCTTT
j_call: TRBJ1-1; clone_size: once; d_call: NA; v_call: TRBV20-1; cdr3_aa: CSARDEGEAFF; cdr3_nt: TGCAGTGCTAGAGATGAGGGTGAAGCTTTCTTT